This T cell receptor (beta chain) was sequenced for a study of cytomegalovirus exposure and HLA in healthy donors. The CDR3 loop spans 15 amino acids. CDR1 is MGHRA and CDR2 is YSYEKL in the germline V gene. After removal of 2 bases from V and 5 bases from J, the junction contained 5 bases not matched to a gene. Primers included in the PCR were 60 Vbeta and 13 Jbeta primers. Generated by immunoSEQ multiplex PCR, the TCRdb table keeps only in-frame clones and is missing some. In the table there are about 140,000 clones, roughly two thirds of which are singletons. The sequence came from a woman between 35 and 50 years old in good health and CMV-seronegative. The chain joins TRBV4-1 to TRBJ2-3, with TRBD1 matching over 9 bases. The sequencing input was PBMCs. In DNA, the CDR3 is TGCGCCAGCAGCCAATCGGGACAGGGTATAGATACGCAGTATTTT. Its protein product is CASSQSGQGIDTQYF.